A single sample gave rise to the 10 T cell receptor beta chains below, sequenced in a study of shared clonotypes between healthy human individuals (dated by TCRdb to between 2020 and 2021). For the CD8 naive samples, CD45RO-negative cells were positively selected for CCR7, yielding a CD45RA+CCR7+ population from which TemRA cells were excluded. The library came from the immunoSEQ multiplex PCR assay. The clones in this table, taken by TCRdb from immuneACCESS, are in-frame only. Not every clone is retained; where verified, under half of the shortfall comes from an unresolved V gene, and the cause of the rest is unknown. In this sample the table shows under 1 million clones, roughly 96% of which occur a single time. The ten biggest clones cover less than 0.3% of the sample. The sample comprised naive CD8+ T cells sorted from blood. The intended sense of this specimen's cell subset or site label: CD45RA+CCR7+. All receptors come from a man aged 25 to 45 in good health.

This clone has just one count. The chain employs TRBV27 and TRBJ2-3, with D possibly being TRBD2 (5 bases). Germline-derived CDR1 and CDR2 are MNHEY and SMNVEV (reference sequence). The V end was cut by 5 bases, the J end by 6 bases, with 12 bases between. This CDR3 spans 13 amino acids. This chain's CDR3 is CASSTGSRDTQYF. The CDR3 bases are TGTGCCAGCAGTACGGGATCCAGGGATACGCAGTATTTT.

The chain is built from TRBV4-3 and TRBJ2-6; no clear D. This CDR3 region has 16 residues. From germline, CDR1 is LGHNA and CDR2 YSLEER. V dropped 0 bases and J dropped 1 base, with 7 bases sitting between them. The CDR3 DNA reads as TGCGCCAGCAGCCAAGATGTCACGTCTGGGGCCAACGTCCTGACTTTC. Protein product: CASSQDVTSGANVLTF.

The chain is built from TRBV21-1 and TRBJ2-1; the table's D gene call, TRBD2, was not cross checked with the DNA. TRBV21-1 is recorded as a pseudogene. The CDR3 is 15 residues long. The CDR3 DNA sequence: TGTGCCAGCAGCACCCCGAAACTTACCTACAATGAGCAGTTCTTC. Its translation: CASSTPKLTYNEQFF.

The chain joins TRBV19 to TRBJ2-4; 7 bases map to TRBD2. The CDR3 extends over 14 amino acids. The germline V gene encodes CDR1 LNHDA and CDR2 SQIVND (reference sequence). The trim removed 9 bases at V and 3 bases at J, leaving 8 bases unmatched. In nucleotides, the CDR3 is TGTGCCAGAGCGGGGAGGCAGCACAAAAACATTCAGTACTTC. Translating it yields CARAGRQHKNIQYF.

The chain combines TRBV29-1 with TRBJ2-7; no definite D call. The CDR3 loop spans 12 amino acids. Trimming took 5 bases from V and 2 from J, leaving 10 bases between them. Germline V lookup: CDR1 SQVTM, CDR2 ANQGSEA. CDR3 amino acids: CSVYDATYEQYF. CDR3 DNA: TGCAGCGTTTATGATGCTACCTACGAGCAGTACTTC.

V usage is TRBV4-1 and J usage is TRBJ2-7; D may match TRBD1 or TRBD2 (5 bases each). This CDR3 is built from 16 residues. Trimming removed 0 bases from V and 3 bases from J, with 15 bases in between. The germline CDR1 and CDR2 sequences are MGHRA and YSYEKL. This chain's CDR3 is CASSQDAGAQYYEQYF. The CDR3 DNA reads as TGCGCCAGCAGCCAAGACGCCGGGGCCCAATACTACGAGCAGTACTTC.

This chain uses TRBV7-2 with TRBJ1-5, with D possibly matching TRBD1 (6 bases). Germline V gene data show CDR1 as SGHTA and CDR2 as FQGNSA. The CDR3 covers 13 residues. V was shortened by 2 bases and J by 8 bases, with 10 bases between the two germline ends. CDR3 in DNA: TGTGCCAGCAGCTTAAACAGGGATGAGCCCCAGCATTTT. Translating it yields CASSLNRDEPQHF.

This chain links TRBV6-4 with TRBJ1-5; a possible D gene is TRBD1 (5 bases). Trimming pared 5 bases from V and 0 bases from J, leaving 20 bases between. Germline loops: CDR1 MRHNA, CDR2 SNTAGT. The CDR3 runs to 18 residues. For the CDR3, the DNA is TGTGCCAGCAGTTCGGGGAGGGGAACCTTAAATAGCAATCAGCCCCAGCATTTT. Amino acids: CASSSGRGTLNSNQPQHF.

The chain couples TRBV5-1 to TRBJ2-7; 11 positions agree with TRBD1. CDR3 length equals 16 residues. Germline lookup yields CDR1 SGHRS and CDR2 YFSETQ. The V and J ends lost 1 base and 2 bases, in that order; junction bases with no gene match: 5. CDR3 in DNA: TGCGCCAGCAGCTTGTGGCCGGGACAGGGGGCCTACGAGCAGTACTTC. It yields the protein CASSLWPGQGAYEQYF. Full variable domain (rest looked up from reference TRBV5-1 and TRBJ2-7): KAGVTQTPRYLIKTRGQQVTLSCSPISGHRSVSWYQQTPGQGLQFLFEYFSETQRNKGNFPGRFSGRQFSNSRSEMNVSTLELGDSALYLCASSLWPGQGAYEQYFGPGTRLTVT.

The chain carries TRBV11-2 and TRBJ2-6; no clear D gene. Germline V gene sequence: CDR1 SGHAT, CDR2 FQNNGV. CDR3 size: 15 residues. Trimming pared 5 bases from V and 2 bases from J, leaving 10 bases between. The CDR3 DNA is TGTGCCAGCAGCCCCCCCTCGGCTGGGGCCAACGTCCTGACTTTC. Its translation is CASSPPSAGANVLTF.